The clone carrying this T cell receptor beta chain occurred a few times. What it binds is unknown. TCRdb processed the reads anew with MiXCR; each CDR3 protein has one entry. The table has hundreds of thousands of distinct CDR3 sequences, about 42% seen once. These data come from a study of T cell repertoires in cytomegalovirus infection. This CDR3 contains 14 residues. Germline lookup yields CDR1 SGHTA and CDR2 FQGNSA. V was clipped by 2 bases and J by 4 bases; unmatched bases: 4. This sequence was found in a human donor in good health (CMV status not recorded). Some clones in this sample may be carry-over from other donors' samples. Here the sequenced sample was cultured PBMCs, taken from culture after CMV antigen stimulation. The J gene is TRBJ1-2, the V gene TRBV7-2; 7 positions match TRBD1. CDR3 nucleotides: TGTGCCAGCAGCTTACTGGGACAGACCTATGGCTACACCTTC. It translates to CASSLLGQTYGYTF.